This section outlines one TCR beta chain sequence together with its context. The antigen remains undetermined. These data are taken from a study of cytomegalovirus exposure and HLA in healthy donors. Donors in the study were healthy people who gave bone marrow. The PCR had 60 Vbeta and 13 Jbeta primers. Using immunoSEQ multiplex PCR, the repertoire was profiled, and TCRdb retains in-frame clones only, with some absent. The table has 55,000 to 75,000 clones, 65% to 75% seen once; the top ten hold about 7%. Study conclusions and caveats: Solely CMV serostatus was available to characterize immune exposure.

Source material: PBMCs. This TCR derives from a man aged 30 to 45 in good health and CMV-seropositive.

For the CDR3, the DNA is TGTGCCAGTAAGGGACAGGGGGGCTCCGGGGAGCTGTTTTTT. Translated: CASKGQGGSGELFF. This sequence joins TRBV19 and TRBJ2-2, with 11 positions matching TRBD1. CDR3 length: 14 residues. CDR1 is LNHDA and CDR2 is SQIVND in the germline V gene (reference sequence). The junction had 4 bases not matched to a gene; V was cut back by 7 bases and J by 6 bases.